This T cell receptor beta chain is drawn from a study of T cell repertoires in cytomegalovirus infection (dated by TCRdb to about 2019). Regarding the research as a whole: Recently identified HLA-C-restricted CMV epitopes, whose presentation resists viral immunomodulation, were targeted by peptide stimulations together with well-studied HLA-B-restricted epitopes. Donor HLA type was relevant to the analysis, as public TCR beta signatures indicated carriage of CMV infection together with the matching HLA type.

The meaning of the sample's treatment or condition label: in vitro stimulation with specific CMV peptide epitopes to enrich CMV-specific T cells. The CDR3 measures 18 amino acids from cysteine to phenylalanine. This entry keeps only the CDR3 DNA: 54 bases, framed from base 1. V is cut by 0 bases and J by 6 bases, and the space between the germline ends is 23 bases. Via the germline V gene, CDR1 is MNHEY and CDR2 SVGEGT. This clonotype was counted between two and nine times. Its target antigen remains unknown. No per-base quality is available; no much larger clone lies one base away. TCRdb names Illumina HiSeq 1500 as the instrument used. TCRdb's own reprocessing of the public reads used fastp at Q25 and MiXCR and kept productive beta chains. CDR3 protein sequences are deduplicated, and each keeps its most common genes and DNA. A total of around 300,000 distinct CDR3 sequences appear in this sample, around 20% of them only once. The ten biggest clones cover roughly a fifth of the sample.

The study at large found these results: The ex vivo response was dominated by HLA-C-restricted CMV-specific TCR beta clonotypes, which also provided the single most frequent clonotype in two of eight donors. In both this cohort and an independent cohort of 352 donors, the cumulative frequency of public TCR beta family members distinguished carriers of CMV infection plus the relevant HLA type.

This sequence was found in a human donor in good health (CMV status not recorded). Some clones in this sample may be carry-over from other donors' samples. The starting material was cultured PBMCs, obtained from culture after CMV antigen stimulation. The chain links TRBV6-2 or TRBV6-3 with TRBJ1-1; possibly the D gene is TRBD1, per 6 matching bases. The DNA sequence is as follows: TGTGCCAGCAGTTACTCGGTCGGTAAGACAGGAGGAGGGGCTGAAGCTTTCTTT. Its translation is CASSYSVGKTGGGAEAFF.